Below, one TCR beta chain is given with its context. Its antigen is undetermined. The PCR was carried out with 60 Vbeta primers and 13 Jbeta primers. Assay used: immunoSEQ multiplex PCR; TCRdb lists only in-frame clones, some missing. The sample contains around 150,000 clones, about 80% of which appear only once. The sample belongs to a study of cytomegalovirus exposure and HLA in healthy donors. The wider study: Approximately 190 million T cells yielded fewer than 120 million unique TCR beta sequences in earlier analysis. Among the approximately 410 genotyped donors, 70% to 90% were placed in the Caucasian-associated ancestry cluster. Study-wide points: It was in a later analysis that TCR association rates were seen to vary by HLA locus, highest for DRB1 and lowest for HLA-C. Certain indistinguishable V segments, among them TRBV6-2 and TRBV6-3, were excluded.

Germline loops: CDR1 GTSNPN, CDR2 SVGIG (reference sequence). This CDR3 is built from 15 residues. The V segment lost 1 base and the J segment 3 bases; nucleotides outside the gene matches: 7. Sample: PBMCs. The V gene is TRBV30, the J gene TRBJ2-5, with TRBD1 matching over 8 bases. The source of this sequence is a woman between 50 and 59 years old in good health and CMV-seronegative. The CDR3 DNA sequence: TGTGCCTGGAGTGGAAAACCGACAGGGGAAGAGACCCAGTACTTC. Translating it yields CAWSGKPTGEETQYF.